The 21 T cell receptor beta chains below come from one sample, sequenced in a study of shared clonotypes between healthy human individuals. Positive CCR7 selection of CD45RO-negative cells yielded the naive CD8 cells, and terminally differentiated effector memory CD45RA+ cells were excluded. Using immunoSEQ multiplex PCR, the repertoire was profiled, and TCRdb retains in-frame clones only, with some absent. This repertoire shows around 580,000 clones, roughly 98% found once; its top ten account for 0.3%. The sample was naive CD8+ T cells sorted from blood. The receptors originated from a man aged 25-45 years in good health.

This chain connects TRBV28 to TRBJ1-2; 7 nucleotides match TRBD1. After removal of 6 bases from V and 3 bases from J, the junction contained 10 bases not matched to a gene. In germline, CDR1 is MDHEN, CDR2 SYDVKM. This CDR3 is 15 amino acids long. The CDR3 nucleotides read TGTGCCAGCAGGCTAAGGGACAGCGACTACTATGGCTACACCTTC. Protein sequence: CASRLRDSDYYGYTF.

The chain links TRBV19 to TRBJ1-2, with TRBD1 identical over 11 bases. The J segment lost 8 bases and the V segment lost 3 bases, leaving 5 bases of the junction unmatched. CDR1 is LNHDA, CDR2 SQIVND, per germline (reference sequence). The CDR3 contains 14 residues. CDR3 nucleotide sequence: TGTGCCAGTAGTATTGGACAGGGGGCACGCGGCTACACCTTC. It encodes CASSIGQGARGYTF.

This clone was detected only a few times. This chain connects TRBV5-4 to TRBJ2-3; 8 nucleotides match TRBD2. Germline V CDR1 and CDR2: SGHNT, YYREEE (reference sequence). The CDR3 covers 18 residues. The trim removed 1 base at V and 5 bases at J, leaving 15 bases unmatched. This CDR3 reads CASSLLTSGIRWGDTQYF. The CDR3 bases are TGTGCCAGCAGCTTGTTAACTAGCGGAATCAGGTGGGGAGATACGCAGTATTTT.

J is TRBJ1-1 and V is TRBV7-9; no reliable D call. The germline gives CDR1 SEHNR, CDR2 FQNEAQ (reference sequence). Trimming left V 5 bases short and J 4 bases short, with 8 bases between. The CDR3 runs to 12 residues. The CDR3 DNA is TGTGCCAGCAGCAAGGGCGGCACTGAAGCTTTCTTT. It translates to CASSKGGTEAFF.

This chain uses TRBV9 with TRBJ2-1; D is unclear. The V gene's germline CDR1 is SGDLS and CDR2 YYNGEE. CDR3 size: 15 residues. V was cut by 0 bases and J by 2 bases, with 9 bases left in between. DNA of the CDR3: TGTGCCAGCAGCGTAGCTGAGGACCCCTACAATGAGCAGTTCTTC. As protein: CASSVAEDPYNEQFF. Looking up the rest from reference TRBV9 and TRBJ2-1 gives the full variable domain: DSGVTQTPKHLITATGQRVTLRCSPRSGDLSVYWYQQSLDQGLQFLIQYYNGEERAKGNILERFSAQQFPDLHSELNLSSLELGDSALYFCASSVAEDPYNEQFFGPGTRLTVL.

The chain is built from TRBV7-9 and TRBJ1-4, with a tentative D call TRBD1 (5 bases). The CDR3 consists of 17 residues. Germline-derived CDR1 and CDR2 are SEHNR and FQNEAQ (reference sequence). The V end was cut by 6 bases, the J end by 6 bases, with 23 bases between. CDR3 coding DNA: TGTGCCAGCAGGTCCCCGGGGAGGGGACTCTCCGATGAAAAACTGTTTTTT. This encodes CASRSPGRGLSDEKLFF.

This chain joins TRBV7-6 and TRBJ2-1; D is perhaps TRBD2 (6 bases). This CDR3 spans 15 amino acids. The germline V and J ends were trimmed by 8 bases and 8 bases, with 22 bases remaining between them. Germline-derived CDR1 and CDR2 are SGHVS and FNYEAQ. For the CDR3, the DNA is TGTGCCAGCGCACGGACTATTTCAATAGGGGATGAGCAGTTCTTC. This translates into CASARTISIGDEQFF.

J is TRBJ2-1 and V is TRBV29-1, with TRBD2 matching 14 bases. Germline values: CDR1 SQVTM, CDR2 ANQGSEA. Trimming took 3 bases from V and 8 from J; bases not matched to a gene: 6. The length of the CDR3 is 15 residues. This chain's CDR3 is CSVDGTSGRMDEQFF. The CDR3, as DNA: TGCAGCGTTGATGGGACTAGCGGGAGAATGGATGAGCAGTTCTTC.

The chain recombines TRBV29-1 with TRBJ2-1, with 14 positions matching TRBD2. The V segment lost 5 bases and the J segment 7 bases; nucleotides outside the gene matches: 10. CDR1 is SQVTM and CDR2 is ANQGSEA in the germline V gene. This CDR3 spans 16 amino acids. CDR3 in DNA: TGCAGCGTTAAGGGGGGACTAGCGGGAGATCGGAATGAGCAGTTCTTC. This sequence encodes CSVKGGLAGDRNEQFF.

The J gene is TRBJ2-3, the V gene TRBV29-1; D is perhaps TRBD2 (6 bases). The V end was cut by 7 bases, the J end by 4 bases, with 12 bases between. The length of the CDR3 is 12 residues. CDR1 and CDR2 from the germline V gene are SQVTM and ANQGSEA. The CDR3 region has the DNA TGCAGCGGCCGACTAGTAGCAGATACGCAGTATTTT. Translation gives CSGRLVADTQYF.

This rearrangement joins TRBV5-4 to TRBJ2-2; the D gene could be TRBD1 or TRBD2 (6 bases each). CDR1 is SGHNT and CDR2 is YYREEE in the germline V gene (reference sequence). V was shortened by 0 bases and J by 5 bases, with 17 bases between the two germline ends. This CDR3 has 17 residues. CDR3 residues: CASSLDGGRSMTGELFF. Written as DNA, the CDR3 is TGTGCCAGCAGCTTGGATGGGGGGCGTTCGATGACCGGGGAGCTGTTTTTT.

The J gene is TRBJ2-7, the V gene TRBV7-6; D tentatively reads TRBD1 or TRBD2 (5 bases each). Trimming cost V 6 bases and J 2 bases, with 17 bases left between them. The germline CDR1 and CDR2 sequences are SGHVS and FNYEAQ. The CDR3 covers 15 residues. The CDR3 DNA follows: TGTGCCAGCAGGAGGGGCGCCGAAGGGACCTACGAGCAGTACTTC. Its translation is CASRRGAEGTYEQYF.

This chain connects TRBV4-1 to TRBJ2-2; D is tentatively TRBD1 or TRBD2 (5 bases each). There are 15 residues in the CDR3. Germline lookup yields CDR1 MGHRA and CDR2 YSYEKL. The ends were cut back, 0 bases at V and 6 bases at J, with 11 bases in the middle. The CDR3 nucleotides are TGCGCCAGCAGCCAAGAGGGACCGACTTCCGGGGAGCTGTTTTTT. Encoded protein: CASSQEGPTSGELFF.

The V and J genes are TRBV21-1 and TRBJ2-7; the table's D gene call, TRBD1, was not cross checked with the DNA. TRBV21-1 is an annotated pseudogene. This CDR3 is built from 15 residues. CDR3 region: CASRTGMGWTYEQYF. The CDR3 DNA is TGTGCCAGCAGGACAGGGATGGGTTGGACCTACGAGCAGTACTTC.

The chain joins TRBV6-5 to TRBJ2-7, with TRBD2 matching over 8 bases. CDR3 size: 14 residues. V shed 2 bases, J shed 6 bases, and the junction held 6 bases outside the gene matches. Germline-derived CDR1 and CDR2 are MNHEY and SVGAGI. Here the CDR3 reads CASSYAGTSSEQYF. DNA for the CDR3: TGTGCCAGCAGTTACGCTGGGACTAGTTCCGAGCAGTACTTC.

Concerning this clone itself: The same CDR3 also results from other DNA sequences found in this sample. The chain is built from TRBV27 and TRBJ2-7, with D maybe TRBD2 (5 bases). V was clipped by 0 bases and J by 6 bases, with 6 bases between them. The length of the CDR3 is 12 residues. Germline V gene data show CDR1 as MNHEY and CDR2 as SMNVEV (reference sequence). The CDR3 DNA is TGTGCCAGCAGTTTATCTGGGAGCGAGCAGTACTTC. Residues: CASSLSGSEQYF.

CDR3 residues: CASSYTSGWGNEQFF. The CDR3 DNA is TGTGCCAGCAGTTACACTAGCGGTTGGGGCAATGAGCAGTTCTTC. V and J are TRBV6-5 and TRBJ2-1; TRBD2 matches 8 bases. The CDR3 has 15 residues. The V and J ends lost 2 bases and 6 bases, in that order; junction bases with no gene match: 6. Germline V gene sequence: CDR1 MNHEY, CDR2 SVGAGI.

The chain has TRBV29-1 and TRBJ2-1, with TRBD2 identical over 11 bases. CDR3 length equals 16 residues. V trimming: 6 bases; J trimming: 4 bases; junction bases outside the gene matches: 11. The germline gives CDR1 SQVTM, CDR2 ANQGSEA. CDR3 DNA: TGCAGCGTGTCGGGACTAGCGGATATTTTTTACAATGAGCAGTTCTTC. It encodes CSVSGLADIFYNEQFF.

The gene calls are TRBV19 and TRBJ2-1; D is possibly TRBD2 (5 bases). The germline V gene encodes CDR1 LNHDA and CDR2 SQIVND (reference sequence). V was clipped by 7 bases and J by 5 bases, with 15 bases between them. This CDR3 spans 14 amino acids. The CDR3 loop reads CASKARVLHNEQFF. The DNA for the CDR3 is TGTGCCAGTAAAGCGCGGGTTCTACACAATGAGCAGTTCTTC. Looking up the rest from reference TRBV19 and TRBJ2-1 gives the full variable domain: DGGITQSPKYLFRKEGQNVTLSCEQNLNHDAMYWYRQDPGQGLRLIYYSQIVNDFQKGDIAEGYSVSREKKESFPLTVTSAQKNPTAFYLCASKARVLHNEQFFGPGTRLTVL.

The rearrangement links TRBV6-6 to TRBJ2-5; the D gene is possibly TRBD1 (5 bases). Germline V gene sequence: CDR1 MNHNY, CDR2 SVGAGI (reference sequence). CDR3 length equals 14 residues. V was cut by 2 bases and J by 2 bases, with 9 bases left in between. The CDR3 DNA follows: TGTGCCAGCAGTTACCGGAAGGGGCAAGAGACCCAGTACTTC. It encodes CASSYRKGQETQYF.

The CDR3 DNA sequence: TGTGCCAGCAGGCTAGGGACAGATGGAAACACCATATATTTT. Its translation is CASRLGTDGNTIYF. The chain links TRBV7-9 to TRBJ1-3, with 7 nucleotides matching TRBD1. The CDR3 spans 14 residues. After removal of 6 bases from V and 3 bases from J, the junction contained 5 bases not matched to a gene. The germline CDR1 and CDR2 sequences are SEHNR and FQNEAQ (reference sequence).